The 6 T cell receptor beta chains below all came from one sample that was sequenced in a study of T cell responses to AZD1222 COVID-19 vaccine (dated by TCRdb to 2020 to 2023). The protocol used for the library was the immunoSEQ multiplex PCR assay. TCRdb holds this immuneACCESS table with in-frame rearrangements only. Some clones are missing; in checked studies, unresolved V genes explain under half, and the rest has no known cause. The sample table holds about 53,000 clones, of which approximately 84% were seen once. The ten largest clones add up to roughly 27% of the sample. Taken with the paper, the label for time point translates to: baseline before first vaccination. The sequencing here drew on peripheral blood, taken on day 0 of AZD1222 vaccination. The receptor source for this set is an adult in good health.

The J gene is TRBJ2-5, the V gene TRBV18; TRBD2 agrees at 8 bases. J gave up 5 bases and V 2 bases, and 1 base lay outside the gene matches. The CDR3 extends over 13 amino acids. Germline V gene lookup returns CDR1 KGHSH and CDR2 LQKENI. CDR3: CASSPGGGETQYF. The CDR3 nucleotides are TGTGCCAGCTCACCAGGCGGGGGGGAGACCCAGTACTTC.

The rearrangement joins TRBV4-1 to TRBJ2-2; no reliable D call. This CDR3 comprises 17 residues. The V end lost 0 bases, the J end lost 0 bases, and 11 bases lay between the germline ends. Germline assignment: CDR1 MGHRA and CDR2 YSYEKL. The CDR3 protein is CASSQDPGWANTGELFF. The CDR3 DNA is TGCGCCAGCAGCCAAGATCCCGGGTGGGCGAACACCGGGGAGCTGTTTTTT.

This chain joins TRBV19 and TRBJ2-1; 14 bases are a match to TRBD2. Germline assignment: CDR1 LNHDA and CDR2 SQIVND (reference sequence). This CDR3 is built from 15 residues. V lost 4 bases, J lost 8 bases, and 4 bases stayed unmatched. CDR3 residues: CASSRGTSGRDEQFF. In DNA, the CDR3 is TGTGCCAGTAGTAGAGGGACTAGCGGGAGAGATGAGCAGTTCTTC.

This chain connects TRBV5-6 to TRBJ2-3, with 8 nucleotides matching TRBD2. Germline CDR1 SGHDT, CDR2 YYEEEE. The CDR3 extends over 15 amino acids. Trimming at V came to 1 base and at J to 4 bases, leaving 5 bases not matched to a gene. CDR3 residues: CASSLRAGEADTQYF. The CDR3 bases are TGTGCCAGCAGCTTGAGAGCGGGAGAGGCAGATACGCAGTATTTT.

The chain is built from TRBV5-6 and TRBJ2-2; 7 bases fit TRBD1. The CDR3 consists of 16 residues. The germline CDR1 and CDR2 sequences are SGHDT and YYEEEE. The V gene end was trimmed by 1 base and the J gene end by 3 bases; junction bases not matched to a gene: 6. CDR3 loop: CASSLWDRGHTGELFF. In DNA, the CDR3 is TGTGCCAGCAGCTTGTGGGACAGAGGCCACACCGGGGAGCTGTTTTTT.

This clone was counted a single time. The CDR3 loop is CASSHSGGPYEQYF. CDR3 sequence (DNA): TGTGCCAGCAGCCATAGCGGGGGCCCCTACGAGCAGTACTTC. The chain joins TRBV5-5 to TRBJ2-7, with 9 bases lining up with TRBD2. This CDR3 contains 14 residues. Germline values: CDR1 SGHKS, CDR2 YYEKEE (reference sequence). Germline trimming cut 4 bases from V and 2 bases from J; bases unmatched to any gene: 4.